Listed below are T cell receptor beta chains from one sample, sequenced in a study of PD-1 blockade in classical Hodgkin lymphoma. Assay: immunoSEQ multiplex PCR; the TCRdb copy retains only in-frame clones and omits some. The repertoire has about 96,000 clones, about 93% of them found once; the top ten carry approximately 2%. This specimen was peripheral blood mononuclear cells (PBMCs), taken before the fourth cycle of nivolumab. These TCRs come from a human donor with classical Hodgkin lymphoma. The CDR3 runs from the conserved cysteine through the conserved F or W. A D gene is named only where the DNA matches it firmly. Rows may omit the clone size; those that give it use once, few, many or a size class.

j_call d_call v_call clone_size cdr3_aa cdr3_nt
TRBJ2-7 NA TRBV23-1 NA CASSPGRRLERCEQYF TGCGCCAGCAGCCCCGGGAGAAGACTAGAGAGATGCGAGCAGTACTTC
TRBJ2-3 TRBD2 TRBV9 NA CASSVDGRGDTQYF TGTGCCAGCAGCGTAGACGGGAGGGGAGATACGCAGTATTTT
TRBJ2-1 NA TRBV5-1 NA CASSTELGEQFF TGCGCCAGCAGCACCGAACTAGGGGAGCAGTTCTTC
TRBJ1-1 NA TRBV2 NA CARTERDRGYPMNTEAFF TGTGCCAGAACTGAAAGGGACCGCGGATACCCTATGAACACTGAAGCTTTCTTT
TRBJ1-2 NA TRBV19 NA CASSMDPTSGYTF TGTGCCAGTAGTATGGATCCTACGAGTGGCTACACCTTC
TRBJ2-2 TRBD1 TRBV29-1 NA CSTTQGANTGELFF TGCAGCACGACACAGGGGGCGAACACCGGGGAGCTGTTTTTT
TRBJ1-6 TRBD1 TRBV28 NA CASSLQGARSPLHF TGTGCCAGCAGTTTACAGGGGGCGAGGTCACCCCTCCACTTT
TRBJ2-3 NA TRBV28 once CASSFPSPSTDTQYF TGTGCCAGCAGTTTCCCCAGCCCGAGCACAGATACGCAGTATTTT
TRBJ2-7 NA TRBV19 NA CASSAGRGSYEQYF TGTGCCAGTAGTGCCGGGAGAGGGTCCTACGAGCAGTACTTC
TRBJ1-2 NA TRBV10-3 NA CAISEARDDGYTF TGTGCCATCAGTGAGGCCCGCGATGACGGCTACACCTTC
TRBJ1-1 NA TRBV27 NA CASSLGGPPNTEAFF TGTGCCAGCAGTTTAGGGGGGCCACCGAACACTGAAGCTTTCTTT
TRBJ2-6 NA TRBV6-5 NA CASNEAPGANVLTF TGTGCCAGCAATGAGGCACCTGGGGCCAACGTCCTGACTTTC
TRBJ2-7 TRBD2 TRBV9 NA CASSVEVAGHYEQYF TGTGCCAGCAGCGTAGAGGTAGCGGGACACTACGAGCAGTACTTC
TRBJ2-2 NA TRBV11-2 NA CASSEGGMIEAGELFF TGTGCCAGCAGCGAGGGGGGGATGATTGAGGCCGGGGAGCTGTTTTTT
TRBJ2-7 NA TRBV28 NA CASSLISLSAYEQYF TGTGCCAGCAGTTTAATATCACTTTCAGCCTACGAGCAGTACTTC
TRBJ2-1 NA TRBV5-1 NA CASSRNSLMVGSGENEQFF TGCGCCAGCAGCAGAAATTCCCTAATGGTCGGGAGTGGTGAAAATGAGCAGTTCTTC
TRBJ2-2 NA TRBV6-1 NA CASSELRSFNTGELFF TGTGCCAGCAGTGAATTGAGAAGCTTTAACACCGGGGAGCTGTTTTTT
TRBJ1-1 NA TRBV27 NA CASSFSRVGGRPNTEAFF TGTGCCAGCAGTTTCTCTCGGGTGGGGGGGCGACCGAACACTGAAGCTTTCTTT
TRBJ2-7 NA TRBV5-8 NA CASTWTALLSYEQYF TGTGCCAGCACCTGGACTGCTCTGCTCTCCTACGAGCAGTACTTC
TRBJ2-7 NA TRBV21-1 NA CASSTYRDPYEQYF TGTGCCAGCAGCACATACAGAGACCCCTACGAGCAGTACTTC
TRBJ2-1 TRBD2 TRBV4-1 NA CASSLGQGRTSGNEQFF TGCGCCAGCAGCCTCGGACAGGGAAGGACTAGCGGGAATGAGCAGTTCTTC
TRBJ2-5 NA TRBV7-9 once CASSSKETQYF TGTGCCAGCAGCTCGAAAGAGACCCAGTACTTC
TRBJ2-3 TRBD1 TRBV10-3 NA CAINFGTGRTDTQYF TGTGCCATCAATTTCGGGACAGGGAGGACAGATACGCAGTATTTT
TRBJ2-1 NA TRBV11-3 once CASSLGGPADNEQFF TGTGCCAGCAGCTTAGGCGGCCCCGCGGACAATGAGCAGTTCTTC
TRBJ2-2 NA TRBV5-1 NA CASSLSWGRNTGELFF TGCGCCAGCAGCTTAAGTTGGGGAAGGAACACCGGGGAGCTGTTTTTT
TRBJ2-3 NA TRBV11-3 NA CASSLHTDTQYF TGTGCCAGCAGCCTACACACAGATACGCAGTATTTT
TRBJ1-1 NA TRBV23-1 NA CARIYSGYEAFF TGCGCCAGGATATACAGCGGGTATGAAGCTTTCTTT
TRBJ2-1 NA TRBV27 NA CASSLTGEPLHPYNEQFF TGTGCCAGCAGTTTAACGGGAGAGCCCCTTCACCCCTACAATGAGCAGTTCTTC
TRBJ2-2 NA TRBV9 once CGSGRTGSNTGELFF TGTGGATCGGGTAGGACGGGGTCGAACACCGGGGAGCTGTTTTTT
TRBJ1-5 NA TRBV5-1 once CASRGGLGSNQPQHF TGCGCCAGCAGGGGAGGGTTGGGGAGCAATCAGCCCCAGCATTTT
TRBJ2-7 TRBD1 TRBV15 NA CATSRDRTGVGHEQYF TGTGCCACCAGCAGAGATAGAACAGGGGTTGGTCACGAGCAGTACTTC
TRBJ2-1 NA TRBV7-9 NA CASSLAGRGEESYNEQFF TGTGCCAGCAGCTTAGCGGGGCGAGGGGAAGAGAGTTACAATGAGCAGTTCTTC
TRBJ2-7 TRBD2 TRBV5-4 NA CASSVLAGGLEQYF TGTGCCAGCAGCGTACTAGCGGGAGGGCTCGAGCAGTACTTC
TRBJ2-7 TRBD2 TRBV5-4 once CASSRGLAGGTEQYF TGTGCCAGCAGCCGGGGACTAGCGGGAGGGACCGAGCAGTACTTC
TRBJ2-5 NA TRBV27 NA CASSSSHQETQYF TGTGCCAGCAGTTCCTCTCACCAAGAGACCCAGTACTTC
TRBJ2-1 TRBD2 TRBV27 NA CASSTTSGTYTDEQFF TGTGCCAGCAGCACCACTAGCGGGACTTACACCGATGAGCAGTTCTTC
TRBJ2-1 NA TRBV27 once CASSLGAYNEQFF TGTGCCAGCAGTTTAGGGGCCTACAATGAGCAGTTCTTC
TRBJ2-1 NA TRBV27 NA CASRLLVGTVEQFF TGTGCCAGCAGACTTCTTGTTGGGACTGTAGAGCAGTTCTTC
TRBJ1-2 TRBD1 TRBV15 NA CATSRDHQGVSNYGYTF TGTGCCACCAGCAGAGATCATCAGGGGGTTTCTAACTATGGCTACACCTTC
TRBJ2-3 TRBD2 TRBV7-7 NA CASSLVAPEDSGYNTDTQYF TGTGCCAGCAGCCTGGTCGCGCCCGAAGATAGCGGGTACAACACAGATACGCAGTATTTT
TRBJ2-7 NA TRBV10-3 NA CAIKKDGNTYEQYF TGTGCCATCAAAAAGGACGGGAATACCTACGAGCAGTACTTC
TRBJ2-7 NA TRBV4-1 NA CASSRAFFYEQYF TGCGCCAGCAGCCGGGCCTTTTTTTACGAGCAGTACTTC
TRBJ2-5 NA TRBV9 NA CASGGQETQYF TGTGCCAGCGGTGGGCAAGAGACCCAGTACTTC
TRBJ1-2 NA TRBV5-1 NA CASRGIFMDYGYTF TGCGCCAGCAGAGGAATATTCATGGACTATGGCTACACCTTC
TRBJ2-2 NA TRBV29-1 NA CSALATGTNTGELFF TGCAGCGCCCTCGCCACCGGGACGAACACCGGGGAGCTGTTTTTT
TRBJ1-4 NA TRBV11-3 NA CASSSLPTEGEKLFF TGTGCCAGCAGCTCTTTACCTACAGAGGGTGAAAAACTGTTTTTT
TRBJ2-1 NA TRBV5-4 NA CASSLVSVANEQFF TGTGCCAGCAGCTTGGTTAGTGTGGCCAATGAGCAGTTCTTC
TRBJ1-1 NA TRBV28 NA CASSPGSARRGGTEAFF TGTGCCAGCAGCCCCGGGAGTGCCCGCAGGGGAGGCACTGAAGCTTTCTTT
TRBJ2-6 NA TRBV19 NA CASSLGGRQGSGANVLTF TGTGCCAGTAGTCTGGGGGGCCGACAGGGCTCTGGGGCCAACGTCCTGACTTTC
TRBJ2-2 NA TRBV7-9 NA CASSLESPARGTGELFF TGTGCCAGCAGCTTAGAGTCGCCAGCGCGGGGCACCGGGGAGCTGTTTTTT
TRBJ2-1 TRBD1 TRBV6-1 NA CASSEGRGQGPNNEQFF TGTGCCAGCAGTGAGGGAAGGGGACAGGGCCCCAACAATGAGCAGTTCTTC
TRBJ2-2 TRBD2 TRBV10-3 once CAIRDSGSTGELFF TGTGCCATCAGAGACAGCGGGAGTACCGGGGAGCTGTTTTTT